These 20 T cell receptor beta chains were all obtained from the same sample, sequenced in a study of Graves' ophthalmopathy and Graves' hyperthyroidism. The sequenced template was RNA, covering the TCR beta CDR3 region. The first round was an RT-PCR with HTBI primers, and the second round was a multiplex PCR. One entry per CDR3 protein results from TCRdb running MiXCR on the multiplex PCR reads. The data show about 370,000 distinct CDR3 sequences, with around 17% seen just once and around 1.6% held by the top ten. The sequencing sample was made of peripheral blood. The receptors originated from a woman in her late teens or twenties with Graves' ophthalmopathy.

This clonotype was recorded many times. In nucleotides, the CDR3 is TGTGCCAGCAGCTTGCCAGGGGCGGTCGGGGAGCTGTTTTTT. Protein product: CASSLPGAVGELFF. This sequence joins TRBV11-3 and TRBJ2-2, with D possibly TRBD1 on 6 matching bases. V was pared by 3 bases and J by 7 bases, with 12 bases between. Germline V gene sequence: CDR1 SGHNT, CDR2 YENEEA. CDR3 length: 14 amino acids.

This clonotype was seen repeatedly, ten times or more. CDR3 region: CASSSLSPQETQYF. The CDR3 coding sequence is TGTGCCAGCAGTTCTCTCTCTCCCCAGGAGACCCAGTACTTC. The rearrangement uses TRBV6-2 or TRBV6-3 and TRBJ2-5, with no clear D. V was cut by 4 bases and J by 5 bases, with 14 bases left in between. The CDR3 has 14 residues. Germline CDR1 is MNHEY and CDR2 is SVGEGT.

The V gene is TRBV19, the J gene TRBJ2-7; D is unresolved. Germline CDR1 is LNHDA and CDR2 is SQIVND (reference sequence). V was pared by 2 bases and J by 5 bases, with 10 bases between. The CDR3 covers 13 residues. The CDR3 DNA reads TGTGCCAGTAGTATACAACGATGGAACGAGCAGTACTTC. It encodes CASSIQRWNEQYF.

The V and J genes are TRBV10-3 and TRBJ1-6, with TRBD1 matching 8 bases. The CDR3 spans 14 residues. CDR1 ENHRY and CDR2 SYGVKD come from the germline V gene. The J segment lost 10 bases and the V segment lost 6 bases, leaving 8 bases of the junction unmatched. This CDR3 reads CAIRQGAEVSPLHF. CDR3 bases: TGTGCCATCAGGCAGGGGGCGGAGGTATCACCCCTCCACTTT.

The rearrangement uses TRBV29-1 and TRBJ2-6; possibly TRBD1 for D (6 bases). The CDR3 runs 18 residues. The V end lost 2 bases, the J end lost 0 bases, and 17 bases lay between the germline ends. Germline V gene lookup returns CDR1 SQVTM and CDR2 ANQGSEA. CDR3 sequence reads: CSVEFSAQGASGANVLTF. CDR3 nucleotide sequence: TGCAGCGTTGAATTCTCGGCACAGGGAGCCTCTGGGGCCAACGTCCTGACTTTC.

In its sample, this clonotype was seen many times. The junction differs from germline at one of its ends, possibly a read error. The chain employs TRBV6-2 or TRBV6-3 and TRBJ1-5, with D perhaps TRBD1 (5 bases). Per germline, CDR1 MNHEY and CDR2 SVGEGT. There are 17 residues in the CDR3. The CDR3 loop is CAGRRVTTVGRGQPQHF. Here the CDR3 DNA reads TGTGCCGGCAGAAGAGTAACGACAGTCGGTCGCGGTCAGCCCCAGCATTTT.

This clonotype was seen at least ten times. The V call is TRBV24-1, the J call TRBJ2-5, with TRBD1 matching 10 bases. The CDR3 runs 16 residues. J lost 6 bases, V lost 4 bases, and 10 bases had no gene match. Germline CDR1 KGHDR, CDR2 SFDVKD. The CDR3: CATSDHAGTGEKTQYF. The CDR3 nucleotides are TGTGCCACCAGTGACCACGCCGGGACAGGGGAAAAGACCCAGTACTTC.

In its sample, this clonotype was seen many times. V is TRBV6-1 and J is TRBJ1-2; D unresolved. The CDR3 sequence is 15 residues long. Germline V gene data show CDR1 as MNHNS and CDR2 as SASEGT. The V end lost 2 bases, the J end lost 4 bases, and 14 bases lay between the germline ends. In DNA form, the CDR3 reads TGTGCCAGCAGTGAACCCTTCCAGAGTAGCTATGGCTACACCTTC. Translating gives CASSEPFQSSYGYTF.

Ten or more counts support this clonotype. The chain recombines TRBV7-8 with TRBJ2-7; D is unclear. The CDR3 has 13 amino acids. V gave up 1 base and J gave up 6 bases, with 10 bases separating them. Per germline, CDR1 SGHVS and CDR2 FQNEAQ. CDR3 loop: CASSLDPRSEQYF. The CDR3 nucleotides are TGTGCCAGCAGCTTAGACCCCAGATCCGAGCAGTACTTC.

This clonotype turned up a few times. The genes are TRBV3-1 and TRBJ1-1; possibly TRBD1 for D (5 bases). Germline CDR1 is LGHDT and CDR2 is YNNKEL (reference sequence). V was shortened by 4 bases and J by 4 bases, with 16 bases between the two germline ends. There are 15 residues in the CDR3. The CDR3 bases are TGTGCCAGCAGCCTTTTTCGGCGGGGCGTCACTGAAGCTTTCTTT. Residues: CASSLFRRGVTEAFF.

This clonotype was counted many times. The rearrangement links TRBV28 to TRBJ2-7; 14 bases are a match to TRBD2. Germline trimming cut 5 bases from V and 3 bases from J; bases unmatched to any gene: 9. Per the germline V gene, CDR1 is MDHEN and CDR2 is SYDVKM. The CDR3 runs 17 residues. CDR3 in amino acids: CASSGLAGGRSGYEQYF. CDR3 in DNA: TGTGCCAGCAGTGGACTAGCGGGAGGCCGCTCGGGCTACGAGCAGTACTTC.

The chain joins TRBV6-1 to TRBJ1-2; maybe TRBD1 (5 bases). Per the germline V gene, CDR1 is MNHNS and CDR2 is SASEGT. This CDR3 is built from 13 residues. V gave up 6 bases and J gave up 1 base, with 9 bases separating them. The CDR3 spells CASRVDSNYGYTF. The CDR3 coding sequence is TGTGCCAGCAGAGTCGACAGTAACTATGGCTACACCTTC.

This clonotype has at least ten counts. CDR3 in DNA: TGTGCCAGCAGCTCATTCAGTAATCAGCCCCAGCATTTT. It codes for CASSSFSNQPQHF. The chain employs TRBV7-2 and TRBJ1-5; D not resolved. The CDR3 contains 13 residues. Trimming removed 4 bases at V and 4 bases at J, with 8 bases between. Germline V gene lookup returns CDR1 SGHTA and CDR2 FQGNSA.

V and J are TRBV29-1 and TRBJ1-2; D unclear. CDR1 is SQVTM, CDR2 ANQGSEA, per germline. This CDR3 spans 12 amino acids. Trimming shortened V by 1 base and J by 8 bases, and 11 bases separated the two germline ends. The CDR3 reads CSVEVQDGGYTF. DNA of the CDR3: TGCAGCGTTGAAGTCCAGGATGGCGGCTACACCTTC.

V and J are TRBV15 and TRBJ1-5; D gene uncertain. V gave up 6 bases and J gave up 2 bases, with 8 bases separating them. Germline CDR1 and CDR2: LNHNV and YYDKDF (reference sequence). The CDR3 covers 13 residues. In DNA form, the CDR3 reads TGTGCCACCAGTTCTGGGCGCAATCAGCCCCAGCATTTT. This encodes CATSSGRNQPQHF. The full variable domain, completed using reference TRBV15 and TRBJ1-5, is DAMVIQNPRYQVTQFGKPVTLSCSQTLNHNVMYWYQQKSSQAPKLLFHYYDKDFNNEADTPDNFQSRRPNTSFCFLDIRSPGLGDTAMYLCATSSGRNQPQHFGDGTRLSIL.

The CDR3 protein is CASSSLLGHTEAFF. CDR3 nucleotides: TGTGCCAGCAGTTCCCTTTTGGGGCACACTGAAGCTTTCTTT. This sequence joins TRBV12-3 or TRBV12-4 and TRBJ1-1, with D perhaps TRBD1 (5 bases). The CDR3 runs 14 residues. Deletions cut 4 bases from V and 3 bases from J, with 12 bases between.

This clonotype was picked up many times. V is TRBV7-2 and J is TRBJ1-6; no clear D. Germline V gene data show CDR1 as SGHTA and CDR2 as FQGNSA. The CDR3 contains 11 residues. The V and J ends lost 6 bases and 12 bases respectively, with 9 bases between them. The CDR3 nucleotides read TGTGCCAGCAGTCCGGGGTTACCCCTCCACTTT. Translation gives CASSPGLPLHF.

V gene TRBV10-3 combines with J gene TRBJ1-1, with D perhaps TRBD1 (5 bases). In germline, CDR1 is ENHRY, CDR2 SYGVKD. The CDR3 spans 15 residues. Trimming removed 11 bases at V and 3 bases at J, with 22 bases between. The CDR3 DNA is TGTGCCTCAAACCCCGGCGGGGGGGGGGACACTGAAGCTTTCTTT. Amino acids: CASNPGGGGDTEAFF.

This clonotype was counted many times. The CDR3 nucleotides are TGTGCCAGCAGTTACCGGGACCTCTCCACGACCTACGAGCAGTACTTC. It specifies CASSYRDLSTTYEQYF. This chain connects TRBV6-5 to TRBJ2-7; D is perhaps TRBD1 or TRBD2 (5 bases each). Between the trimmed V and J ends, which lost 2 bases and 2 bases, there was a span of 16 bases. The CDR3 totals 16 residues. CDR1 and CDR2 (germline): MNHEY, SVGAGI.

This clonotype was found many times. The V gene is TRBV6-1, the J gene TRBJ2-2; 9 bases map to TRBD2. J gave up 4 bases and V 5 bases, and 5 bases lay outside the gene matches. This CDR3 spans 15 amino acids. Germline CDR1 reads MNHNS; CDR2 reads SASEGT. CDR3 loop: CASSSSGGITGELFF. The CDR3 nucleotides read TGTGCCAGCAGTAGTAGCGGGGGTATCACCGGGGAGCTGTTTTTT.